These T cell receptor beta chains were read from a single sample in a study of blood T cell repertoires in COVID-19. Profiled with immunoSEQ multiplex PCR; TCRdb holds only in-frame clones, not every one. The table records approximately 300,000 clones, 90% of them present only once. The material sequenced was peripheral blood. These receptors originate from a woman in her forties with COVID-19, enrolled during active disease. Both conserved end residues are part of each CDR3. The order of the fields is D gene, J gene, V gene, CDR3 protein. D genes are given only for firm matches.

>.|TRBJ1-6|TRBV30
CAWSGSSDSPLHF
>.|TRBJ1-1|TRBV5-1
CASSGTTDGLAFF
>TRBD1|TRBJ2-5|TRBV15
CATSRGTQGKETQYF
>TRBD2|TRBJ2-1|TRBV5-1
CASSLSGGAQYEQFF
>.|TRBJ1-5|TRBV7-2
CASSQVLQPNQPQHF
>TRBD1|TRBJ1-2|TRBV5-4
CASSLVSRQGGYGYTF
>.|TRBJ2-4|TRBV9
CASSVVPGLTNIQYF
>TRBD1|TRBJ2-1|TRBV29-1
CSGLSGQGDEQFF
>TRBD1|TRBJ1-2|TRBV5-1
CASRQGQGSDGYTF
>.|TRBJ2-3|TRBV5-8
CASSSGLYDTDTQYF
>TRBD1|TRBJ1-2|TRBV19
CASSISGGYGYTF
>.|TRBJ1-2|TRBV29-1
CSVEEYSRGGYTF
>TRBD1|TRBJ1-4|TRBV28
CASSSGGGGSEKLFF
>.|TRBJ1-1|TRBV3-1/TRBV3-2
CASRGRTEAFF
>TRBD1|TRBJ1-1|TRBV4-3
CASSQDRNRGTEAFF
>.|TRBJ2-5|TRBV12-5
CASVQTNQETQYF
>.|TRBJ1-2|TRBV6-5
CASSYSTASYGYTF
>.|TRBJ2-7|TRBV7-6
CASSLPPGYEQYF
>TRBD2|TRBJ2-2|TRBV9
CASSPPREGGELFF
>.|TRBJ1-5|TRBV19
CASRIRGVGSQGDNQPQHF
>TRBD1|TRBJ2-7|TRBV19
CASSIRDRGHEQYF
>TRBD1|TRBJ1-2|TRBV6-5
CASQTGTAYGYTF
>.|TRBJ1-1|TRBV4-1
CASSQDVGRVREAFF
>.|TRBJ1-1|TRBV25-1
CASSPRRLNTEAFF
>TRBD1|TRBJ1-1|TRBV10-3
CAISVDRVNTEAFF
>TRBD2|TRBJ2-1|TRBV24-1
CATSVGPGGNEQFF
>.|TRBJ1-2|TRBV7-9
CASSLGEGLGYTF